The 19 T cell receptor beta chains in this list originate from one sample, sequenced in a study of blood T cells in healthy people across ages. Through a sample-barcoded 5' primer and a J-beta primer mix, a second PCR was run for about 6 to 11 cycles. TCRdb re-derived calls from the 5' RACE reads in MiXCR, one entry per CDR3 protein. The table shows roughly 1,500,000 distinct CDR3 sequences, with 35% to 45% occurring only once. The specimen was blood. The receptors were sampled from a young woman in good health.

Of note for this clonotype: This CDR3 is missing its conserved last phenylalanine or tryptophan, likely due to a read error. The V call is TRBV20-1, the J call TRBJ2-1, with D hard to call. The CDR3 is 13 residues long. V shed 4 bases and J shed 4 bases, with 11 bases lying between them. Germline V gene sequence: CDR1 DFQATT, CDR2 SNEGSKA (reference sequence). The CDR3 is CSATLPDYNEQFL. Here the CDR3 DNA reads TGCAGTGCTACACTTCCGGATTACAATGAGCAGTTCTTA.

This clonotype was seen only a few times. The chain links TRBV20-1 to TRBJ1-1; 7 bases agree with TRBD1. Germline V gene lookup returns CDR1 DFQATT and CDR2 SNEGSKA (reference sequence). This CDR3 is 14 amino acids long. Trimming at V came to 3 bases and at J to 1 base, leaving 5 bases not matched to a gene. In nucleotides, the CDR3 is TGCAGTGCTAGGGACAGGCGATCGAACACTGAAGCTTTCTTT. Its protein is CSARDRRSNTEAFF.

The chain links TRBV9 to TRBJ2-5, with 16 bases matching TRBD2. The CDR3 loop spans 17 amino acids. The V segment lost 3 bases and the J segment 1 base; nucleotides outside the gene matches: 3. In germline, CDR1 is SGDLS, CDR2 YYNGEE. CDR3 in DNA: TGTGCCAGCAGCGGGGGACTAGCGGGGGGGCTCCAAGAGACCCAGTACTTC. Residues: CASSGGLAGGLQETQYF.

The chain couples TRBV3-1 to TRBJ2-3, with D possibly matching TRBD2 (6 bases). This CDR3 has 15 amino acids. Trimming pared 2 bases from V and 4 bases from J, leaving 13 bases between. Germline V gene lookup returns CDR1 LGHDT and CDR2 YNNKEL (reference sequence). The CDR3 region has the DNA TGTGCCAGCAGCCAACCAGGGCGGGGTGCAGATACGCAGTATTTT. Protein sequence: CASSQPGRGADTQYF.

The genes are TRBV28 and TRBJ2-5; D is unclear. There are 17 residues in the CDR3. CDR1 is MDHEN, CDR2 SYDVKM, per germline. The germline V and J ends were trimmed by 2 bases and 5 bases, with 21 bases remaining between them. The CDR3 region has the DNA TGTGCCAGCAGTTTAAGGCCTAGGACGGAAAAGGACGAGACCCAGTACTTC. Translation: CASSLRPRTEKDETQYF.

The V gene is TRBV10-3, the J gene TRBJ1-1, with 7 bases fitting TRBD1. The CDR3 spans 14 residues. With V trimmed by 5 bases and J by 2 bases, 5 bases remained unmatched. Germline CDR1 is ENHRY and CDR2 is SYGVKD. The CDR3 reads CAISPDRDNTEAFF. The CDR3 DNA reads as TGTGCCATCAGTCCAGACAGGGACAACACTGAAGCTTTCTTT.

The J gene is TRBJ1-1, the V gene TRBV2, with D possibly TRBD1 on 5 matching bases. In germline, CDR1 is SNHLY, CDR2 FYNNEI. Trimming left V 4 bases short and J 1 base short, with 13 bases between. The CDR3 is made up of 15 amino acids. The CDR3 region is CASSGGGFGNTEAFF. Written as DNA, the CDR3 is TGTGCCAGCAGTGGGGGGGGGTTTGGGAACACTGAAGCTTTCTTT.

CDR3 DNA: TGTGCCAGCAGCTTAGAACCGGGACTAGCGGGGACATACACAGATACGCAGTATTTT. Translation gives CASSLEPGLAGTYTDTQYF. The gene calls are TRBV11-2 and TRBJ2-3, with 13 nucleotides matching TRBD2. From germline, CDR1 is SGHAT and CDR2 FQNNGV. The length of the CDR3 is 19 residues. The V and J ends lost 0 bases and 2 bases, in that order; junction bases with no gene match: 8.

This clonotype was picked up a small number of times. The DNA of the CDR3 is TGTGCCTGGAGTGTGGGCGGCGTCGCCCATGAGCAGTTCTTC. Translation gives CAWSVGGVAHEQFF. This chain joins TRBV30 and TRBJ2-1; D call uncertain. V gave up 0 bases and J gave up 8 bases, with 14 bases separating them. The germline V gene encodes CDR1 GTSNPN and CDR2 SVGIG (reference sequence). This CDR3 region has 14 residues.

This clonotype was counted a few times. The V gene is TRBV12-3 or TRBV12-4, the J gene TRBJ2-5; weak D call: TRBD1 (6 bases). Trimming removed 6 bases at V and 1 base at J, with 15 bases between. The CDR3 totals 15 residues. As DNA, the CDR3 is TGTGCCAGCAGCGGACAGAAAGTGGCCCAAGAGACCCAGTACTTC. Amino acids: CASSGQKVAQETQYF.

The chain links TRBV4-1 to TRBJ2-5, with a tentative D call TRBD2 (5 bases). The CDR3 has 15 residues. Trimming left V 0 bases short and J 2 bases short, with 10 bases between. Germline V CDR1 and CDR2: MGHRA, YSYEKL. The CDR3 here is CASSQDPSPQETQYF. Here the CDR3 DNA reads TGCGCCAGCAGCCAAGACCCTAGCCCTCAAGAGACCCAGTACTTC.

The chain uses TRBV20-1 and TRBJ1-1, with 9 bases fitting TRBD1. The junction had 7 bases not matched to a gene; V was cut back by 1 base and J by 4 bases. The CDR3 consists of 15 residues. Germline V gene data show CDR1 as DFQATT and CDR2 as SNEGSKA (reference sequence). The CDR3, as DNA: TGCAGTGCTAGAGTACCGGGACAGGGAGGCACTGAAGCTTTCTTT. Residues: CSARVPGQGGTEAFF.

CDR3 sequence: CASSHLRGLPTF. CDR3 in DNA: TGTGCCAGCAGCCACCTCAGGGGGCTGCCCACCTTC. The rearrangement joins TRBV14 to TRBJ1-2; TRBD1 matches at 8 bases. The CDR3 spans 12 residues. With 3 bases clipped from V and 13 bases from J, the junction kept 7 bases outside the gene matches. The germline CDR1 and CDR2 sequences are SGHDN and FVKESK.

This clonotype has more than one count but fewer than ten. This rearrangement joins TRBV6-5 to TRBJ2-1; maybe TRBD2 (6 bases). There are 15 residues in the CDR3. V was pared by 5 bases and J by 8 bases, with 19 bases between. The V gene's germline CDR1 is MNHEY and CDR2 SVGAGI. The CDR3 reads CASSPQPGLWDEQFF. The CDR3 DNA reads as TGTGCCAGCAGTCCTCAACCGGGACTCTGGGATGAGCAGTTCTTC.

Here the CDR3 reads CASSQASWTVQETQYF. The DNA of the CDR3 is TGCGCCAGCAGCCAAGCTAGTTGGACAGTACAAGAGACCCAGTACTTC. This chain connects TRBV4-1 to TRBJ2-7; D may be TRBD1 (6 bases). The J call may be in error: the DNA end matches TRBJ2-5 better. Germline assignment: CDR1 MGHRA and CDR2 YSYEKL. This CDR3 has 16 residues.

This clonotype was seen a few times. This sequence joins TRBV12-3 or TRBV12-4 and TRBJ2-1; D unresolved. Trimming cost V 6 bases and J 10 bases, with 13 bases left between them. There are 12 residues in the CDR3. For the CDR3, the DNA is TGTGCCAGCAGCAGTACTCCGTCGGAGCAGTTCTTC. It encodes CASSSTPSEQFF.

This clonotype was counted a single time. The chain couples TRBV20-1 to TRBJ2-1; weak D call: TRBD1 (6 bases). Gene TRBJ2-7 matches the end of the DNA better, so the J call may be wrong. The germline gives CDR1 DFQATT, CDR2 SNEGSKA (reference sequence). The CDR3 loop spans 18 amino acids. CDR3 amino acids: CSARDPRRGLADPHEQYF. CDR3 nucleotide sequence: TGCAGTGCTAGAGATCCTCGCAGGGGTCTAGCTGATCCCCACGAGCAGTACTTC.

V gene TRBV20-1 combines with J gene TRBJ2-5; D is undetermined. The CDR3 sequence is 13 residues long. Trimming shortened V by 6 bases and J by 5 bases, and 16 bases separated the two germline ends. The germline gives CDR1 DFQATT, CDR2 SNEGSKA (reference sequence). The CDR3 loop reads CSATPASAETQYF. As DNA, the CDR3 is TGCAGTGCCACCCCGGCGTCAGCGGAGACCCAGTACTTC.

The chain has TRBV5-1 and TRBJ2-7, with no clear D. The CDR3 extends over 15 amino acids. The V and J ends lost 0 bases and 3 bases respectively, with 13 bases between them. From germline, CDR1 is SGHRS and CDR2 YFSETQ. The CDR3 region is CASSLVGRAYYEQYF. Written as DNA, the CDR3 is TGCGCCAGCAGCTTGGTTGGCAGAGCCTACTACGAGCAGTACTTC.